This T cell receptor beta chain is drawn from a study of T cells of healthy individuals. TCRdb ran MiXCR on the 5' RACE reads and lists one entry per CDR3 protein. The sample carries fewer than 75,000 distinct CDR3 sequences, 15% to 20% recorded once. Germline CDR1 is LGHNA and CDR2 is YSLEER. Trimming removed 4 bases from V and 3 bases from J, with 12 bases in between. This CDR3 has 14 amino acids. J is TRBJ1-1 and V is TRBV4-3; perhaps TRBD1 as D (6 bases). The receptor was derived from a human donor in good health. In DNA, the CDR3 is TGCGCCAGCAGCCCCGGGACAACCTACACTGAAGCTTTCTTT. It is translated as CASSPGTTYTEAFF.